A single sample is the source of the 9 T cell receptor beta chains below, sequenced in a study of shared clonotypes between healthy human individuals. Repertoires were generated with immunoSEQ multiplex PCR, while TCRdb's copy carries only in-frame clones and drops some. The data hold 2 million to 3 million clones, with around 90% observed a single time. The sequenced sample consisted of naive CD4+ T cells sorted from blood. Subset noted: CD45RA+ positively selected. The receptors were gathered from a man in his late teens or twenties in good health.

The rearrangement uses TRBV15 and TRBJ2-7; 11 positions match TRBD2. The V and J ends lost 3 bases and 4 bases, in that order; junction bases with no gene match: 8. Germline V gives CDR1 LNHNV, CDR2 YYDKDF (reference sequence). The CDR3 length is 16 residues. CDR3 residues: CATSRVRLAGTYEQYF. The CDR3 DNA is TGTGCCACCAGCAGGGTTAGACTAGCGGGAACGTACGAGCAGTACTTC.

The genes are TRBV5-1 and TRBJ2-5; D remains unclear. The CDR3 consists of 14 residues. The ends were cut back, 3 bases at V and 1 base at J, with 10 bases in the middle. Germline CDR1 is SGHRS and CDR2 is YFSETQ. In nucleotides, the CDR3 is TGCGCCAGCAGCTCGGATACAACCCAAGAGACCCAGTACTTC. Encoded protein: CASSSDTTQETQYF.

On this clone: The identical CDR3 is also encoded by other nucleotide sequences in the sample. The V and J genes are TRBV7-9 and TRBJ1-3; D remains ambiguous. V was cut by 3 bases and J by 4 bases, with 4 bases left in between. CDR3 length: 12 amino acids. From germline, CDR1 is SEHNR and CDR2 FQNEAQ (reference sequence). The CDR3 here is CASSFTGNTIYF. CDR3 sequence (DNA): TGTGCCAGCAGCTTCACAGGAAACACCATATATTTT.

The genes are TRBV5-4 and TRBJ2-7, with 10 bases fitting TRBD2. CDR1 and CDR2 from the germline V gene are SGHNT and YYREEE (reference sequence). The CDR3 covers 14 residues. V lost 4 bases and J lost 6; bases outside the gene matches: 7. The CDR3 sequence is CASSQKAGGSEQYF. The CDR3 nucleotides read TGTGCCAGCAGCCAAAAAGCGGGAGGGTCCGAGCAGTACTTC.

This chain connects TRBV6-1 to TRBJ1-4; TRBD1 is a possible D gene (5 bases). Germline assignment: CDR1 MNHNS and CDR2 SASEGT. V was clipped by 1 base and J by 7 bases, with 10 bases between them. The CDR3 contains 14 residues. The CDR3 sequence: CASSEDRGVEKLFF. The CDR3 DNA reads TGTGCCAGCAGTGAAGATCGGGGGGTTGAAAAACTGTTTTTT.

This chain connects TRBV10-3 to TRBJ2-7, with TRBD1 matching 9 bases. This CDR3 spans 12 amino acids. Germline V gene lookup returns CDR1 ENHRY and CDR2 SYGVKD. After removal of 11 bases from V and 4 bases from J, the junction contained 6 bases not matched to a gene. The CDR3: CAVGTGIYEQYF. The CDR3 DNA sequence: TGTGCCGTGGGGACAGGGATTTACGAGCAGTACTTC.

The rearrangement joins TRBV9 to TRBJ2-1; D uncertain. CDR1 is SGDLS, CDR2 YYNGEE, per germline. The CDR3 contains 14 residues. Trimming left V 4 bases short and J 3 bases short, with 11 bases between. The CDR3 nucleotides are TGTGCCAGCAGCTCCCGACTGGGCTACAATGAGCAGTTCTTC. It translates to CASSSRLGYNEQFF.

The gene calls are TRBV6-1 and TRBJ2-7, with 7 bases identical to TRBD2. The trim removed 1 base at V and 2 bases at J, leaving 5 bases unmatched. The CDR3 extends over 15 amino acids. Germline assignment: CDR1 MNHNS and CDR2 SASEGT. The CDR3: CASSEVGSGPYEQYF. The DNA of the CDR3 is TGTGCCAGCAGTGAAGTCGGTAGCGGGCCCTACGAGCAGTACTTC.

The chain employs TRBV7-9 and TRBJ1-1, with a possible D match to TRBD1 (6 bases). V lost 9 bases and J 5 bases, leaving 13 bases between the germline ends. The CDR3 loop spans 12 amino acids. From germline, CDR1 is SEHNR and CDR2 FQNEAQ (reference sequence). CDR3 DNA sequence: TGTGCCAGGGACCTAGGGGGAACTGAAGCTTTCTTT. Translating gives CARDLGGTEAFF.